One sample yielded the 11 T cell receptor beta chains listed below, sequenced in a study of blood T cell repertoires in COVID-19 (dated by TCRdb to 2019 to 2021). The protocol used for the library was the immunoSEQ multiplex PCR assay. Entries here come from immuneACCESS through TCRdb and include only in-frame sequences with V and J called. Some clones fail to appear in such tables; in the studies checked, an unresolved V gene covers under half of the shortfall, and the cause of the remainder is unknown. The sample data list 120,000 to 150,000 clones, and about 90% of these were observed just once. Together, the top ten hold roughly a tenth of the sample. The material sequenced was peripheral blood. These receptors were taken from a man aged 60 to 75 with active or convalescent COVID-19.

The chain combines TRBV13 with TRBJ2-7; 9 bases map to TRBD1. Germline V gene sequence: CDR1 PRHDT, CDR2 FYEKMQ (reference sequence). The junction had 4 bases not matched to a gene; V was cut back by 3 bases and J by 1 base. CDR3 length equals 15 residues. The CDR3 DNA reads TGTGCCAGCAGCTTCCTAGGACAGGGGTCCTACGAGCAGTACTTC. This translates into CASSFLGQGSYEQYF.

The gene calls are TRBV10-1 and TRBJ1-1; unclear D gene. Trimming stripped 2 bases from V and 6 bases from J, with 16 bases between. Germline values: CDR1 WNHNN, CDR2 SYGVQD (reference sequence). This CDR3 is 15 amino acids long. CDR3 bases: TGCGCCAGCAGTGAGCCCCGCCCTGAAAAGCCTGAAGCTTTCTTT. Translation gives CASSEPRPEKPEAFF.

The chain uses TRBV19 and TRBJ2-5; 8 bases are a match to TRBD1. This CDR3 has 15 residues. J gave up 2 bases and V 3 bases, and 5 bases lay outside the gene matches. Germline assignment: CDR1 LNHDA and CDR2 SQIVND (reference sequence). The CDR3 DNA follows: TGTGCCAGTAGTATTGGCGGGACAGGACAAGAGACCCAGTACTTC. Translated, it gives CASSIGGTGQETQYF.

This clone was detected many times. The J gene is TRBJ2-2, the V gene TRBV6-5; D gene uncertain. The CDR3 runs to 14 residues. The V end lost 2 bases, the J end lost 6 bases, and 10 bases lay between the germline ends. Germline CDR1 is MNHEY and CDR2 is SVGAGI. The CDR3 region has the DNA TGTGCCAGCAGTTACGGTCCAGGCCCCGGGGAGCTGTTTTTT. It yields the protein CASSYGPGPGELFF.

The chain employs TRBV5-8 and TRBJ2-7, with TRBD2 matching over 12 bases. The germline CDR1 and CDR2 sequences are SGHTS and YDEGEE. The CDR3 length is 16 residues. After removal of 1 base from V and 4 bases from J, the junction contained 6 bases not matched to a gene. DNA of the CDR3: TGTGCCAGCAGCTTGCCCGGGACTAGCGGGCCTTACGAGCAGTACTTC. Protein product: CASSLPGTSGPYEQYF. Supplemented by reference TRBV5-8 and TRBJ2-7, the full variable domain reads EAGVTQSPTHLIKTRGQQATLRCSPISGHTSVYWYQQALGLGLQFLLWYDEGEERNRGNFPPRFSGRQFPNYSSELNVNALELEDSALYLCASSLPGTSGPYEQYFGPGTRLTVT.

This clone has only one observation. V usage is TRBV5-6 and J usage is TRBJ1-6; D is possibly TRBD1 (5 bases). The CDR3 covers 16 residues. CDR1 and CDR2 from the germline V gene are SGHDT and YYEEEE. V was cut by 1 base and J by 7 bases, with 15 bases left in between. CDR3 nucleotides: TGTGCCAGCAGCTTGTGGGCCGGGGGAAGGAATTCACCCCTCCACTTT. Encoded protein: CASSLWAGGRNSPLHF.

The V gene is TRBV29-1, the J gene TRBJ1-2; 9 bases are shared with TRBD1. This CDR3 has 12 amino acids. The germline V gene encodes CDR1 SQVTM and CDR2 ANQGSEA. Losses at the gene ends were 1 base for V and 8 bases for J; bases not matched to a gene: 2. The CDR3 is CSVEGTGDGYTF. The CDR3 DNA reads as TGCAGCGTTGAAGGGACAGGGGACGGCTACACCTTC. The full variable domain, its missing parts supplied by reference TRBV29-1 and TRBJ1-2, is SAVISQKPSRDICQRGTSLTIQCQVDSQVTMMFWYRQQPGQSLTLIATANQGSEATYESGFVIDKFPISRPNLTFSTLTVSNMSPEDSSIYLCSVEGTGDGYTFGSGTRLTVV.

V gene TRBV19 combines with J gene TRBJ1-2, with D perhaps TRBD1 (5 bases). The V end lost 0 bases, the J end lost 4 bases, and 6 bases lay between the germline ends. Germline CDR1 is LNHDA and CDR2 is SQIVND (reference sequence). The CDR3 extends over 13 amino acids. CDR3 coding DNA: TGTGCCAGTAGTATAGACAGGGTCTATGGCTACACCTTC. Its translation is CASSIDRVYGYTF.

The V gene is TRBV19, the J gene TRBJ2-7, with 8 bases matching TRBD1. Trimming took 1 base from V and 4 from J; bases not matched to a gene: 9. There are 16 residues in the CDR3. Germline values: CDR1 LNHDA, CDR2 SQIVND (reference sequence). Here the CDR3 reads CASSIGGTGNTYEQYF. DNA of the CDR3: TGTGCCAGTAGTATAGGAGGGACAGGTAATACTTACGAGCAGTACTTC.

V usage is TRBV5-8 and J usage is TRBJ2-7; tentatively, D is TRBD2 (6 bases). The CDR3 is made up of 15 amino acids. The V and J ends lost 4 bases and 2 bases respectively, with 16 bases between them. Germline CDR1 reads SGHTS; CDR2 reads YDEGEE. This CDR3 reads CASSLGPSDTYEQYF. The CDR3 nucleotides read TGTGCCAGCAGCCTGGGCCCTAGCGACACCTACGAGCAGTACTTC.

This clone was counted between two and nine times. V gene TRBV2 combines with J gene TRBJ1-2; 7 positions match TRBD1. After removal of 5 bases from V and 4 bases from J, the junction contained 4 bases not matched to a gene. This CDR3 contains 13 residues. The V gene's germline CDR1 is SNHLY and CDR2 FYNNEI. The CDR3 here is CASSRQGLYGYTF. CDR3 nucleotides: TGTGCCAGCAGTAGACAGGGTCTCTATGGCTACACCTTC.